This T cell receptor (beta chain) was profiled in a study of T cells in Graves' hyperthyroidism and ophthalmopathy. V dropped 1 base and J dropped 8 bases, with 11 bases sitting between them. The CDR3 runs 13 residues. The germline CDR1 and CDR2 sequences are GTSNPN and SVGIG (reference sequence). Regions amplified from RNA transcripts were the TCR beta CDR3 regions. First-round RT-PCR with HTBI primers amplified the TCR CDR3 region. TCRdb used MiXCR to reprocess the multiplex PCR reads, holding one entry per CDR3 protein. The profile shows about 560,000 distinct CDR3 sequences, around a sixth of them singletons. This clonotype has at least ten counts.

The sequencing input was blood. This sequence was found in a woman under 40 with Graves' hyperthyroidism. The chain is built from TRBV30 and TRBJ1-4, with a weak D call TRBD1 (5 bases). CDR3 region: CAWSGRVGEKLFF. In DNA, the CDR3 is TGTGCCTGGAGTGGCAGGGTCGGAGAAAAACTGTTTTTT.